The 4 T cell receptor beta chains presented below share a single source sample, sequenced in a study of shared clonotypes between healthy human individuals. Naive CD8 populations comprised CD45RO-negative cells positively selected for CCR7, excluding terminally differentiated effector memory CD45RA+ cells. The data were produced by immunoSEQ multiplex PCR, yet TCRdb's version contains in-frame clones alone and is incomplete. Counted here are about 590,000 clones, 95% occurring once; the ten biggest clones make up 0.09% to 0.13%. The sequencing input was naive CD8+ T cells sorted from blood. Receptors originate from a woman aged 25 to 39 in good health.

The chain is built from TRBV6-1 and TRBJ1-5; TRBD1 matches at 8 bases. The ends lost 6 bases at V and 4 bases at J; junction bases unmatched: 8. The CDR3 is 15 amino acids. The germline CDR1 and CDR2 sequences are MNHNS and SASEGT. CDR3 DNA sequence: TGTGCCAGCAGAGGGACAGGTTTCTGGAATCAGCCCCAGCATTTT. Its protein product is CASRGTGFWNQPQHF.

The chain couples TRBV29-1 to TRBJ2-7; D might be TRBD2 (6 bases). V was clipped by 4 bases and J by 2 bases, with 12 bases between them. CDR1 and CDR2 from the germline V gene are SQVTM and ANQGSEA. The CDR3 has 13 amino acids. CDR3 DNA sequence: TGCAGCGTTGCCACGGGAGTCCCCTACGAGCAGTACTTC. It is translated as CSVATGVPYEQYF.

The chain is built from TRBV7-9 and TRBJ2-7, with 9 bases that match TRBD2. The CDR3 is made up of 16 amino acids. V dropped 6 bases and J dropped 3; count of bases not matched to a gene: 12. Germline V gives CDR1 SEHNR, CDR2 FQNEAQ (reference sequence). CDR3 nucleotide sequence: TGTGCCAGCAGTCTCAGTAGGGTAGCGGGAGTCTACGAGCAGTACTTC. This sequence encodes CASSLSRVAGVYEQYF.

V is TRBV6-1 and J is TRBJ2-6, with D possibly being TRBD1 (6 bases). Trimming cost V 4 bases and J 4 bases, with 11 bases left between them. CDR1 and CDR2 from the germline V gene are MNHNS and SASEGT. The length of the CDR3 is 15 residues. In DNA, the CDR3 is TGTGCCAGCAGTGTTACAGGGCTAGGGGCCAACGTCCTGACTTTC. Its protein product is CASSVTGLGANVLTF.